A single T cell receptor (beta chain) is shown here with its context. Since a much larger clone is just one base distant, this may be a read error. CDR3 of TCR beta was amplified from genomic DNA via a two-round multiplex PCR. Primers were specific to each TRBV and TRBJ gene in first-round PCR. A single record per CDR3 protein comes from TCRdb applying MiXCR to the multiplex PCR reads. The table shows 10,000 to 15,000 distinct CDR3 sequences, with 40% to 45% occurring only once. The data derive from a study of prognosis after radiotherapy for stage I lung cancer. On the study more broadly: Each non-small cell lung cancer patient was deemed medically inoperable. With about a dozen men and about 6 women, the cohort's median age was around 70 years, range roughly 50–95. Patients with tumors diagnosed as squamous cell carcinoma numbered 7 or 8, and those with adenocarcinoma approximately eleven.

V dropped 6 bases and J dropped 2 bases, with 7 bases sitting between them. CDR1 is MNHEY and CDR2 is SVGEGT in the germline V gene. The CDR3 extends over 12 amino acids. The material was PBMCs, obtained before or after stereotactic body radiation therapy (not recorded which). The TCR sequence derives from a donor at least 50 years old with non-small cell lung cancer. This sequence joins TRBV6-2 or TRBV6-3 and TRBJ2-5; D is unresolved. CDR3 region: CASSYSQETQYF. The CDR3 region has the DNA TGTGCCAGCAGCTACAGTCAAGAGACCCAGTACTTC.